This passage covers 17 T cell receptor beta chains from one sample sequenced in a study of T-cell memory formation after mild COVID-19. TCRdb recomputed calls from the 5' RACE reads with MiXCR, one row per CDR3 protein. The sample has about 560,000 distinct CDR3 sequences, roughly 17% seen once. Sequencing used PBMCs or a T cell subset sorted from them (not recorded which). All receptors derive from an adult woman who had mild COVID-19 (a few samples of this study predate the infection). Cell type and time point are not known.

The DNA of the CDR3 is TGCAGTGCCAACCCCACAGATACGCAGTATTTT. It yields the protein CSANPTDTQYF. V and J are TRBV20-1 and TRBJ2-3; D uncertain. Per the germline V gene, CDR1 is DFQATT and CDR2 is SNEGSKA (reference sequence). Trimming cost V 6 bases and J 2 bases, with 6 bases left between them. The CDR3 sequence is 11 residues long.

This clonotype occurred a few times. The chain joins TRBV7-8 to TRBJ1-4, with 8 positions matching TRBD1. The V and J ends lost 2 bases and 7 bases, in that order; junction bases with no gene match: 9. Germline V gene lookup returns CDR1 SGHVS and CDR2 FQNEAQ. The CDR3 runs to 16 residues. This CDR3 is CASSLKAQGAGEKLFF. The CDR3 DNA is TGTGCCAGCAGCTTAAAGGCTCAGGGGGCGGGTGAAAAACTGTTTTTT.

The sample holds a few counts of this clonotype. The V call is TRBV2, the J call TRBJ2-3; 9 bases line up with TRBD2. Trimming removed 6 bases from V and 13 bases from J; junction bases left unmatched: 11. Germline CDR1 reads SNHLY; CDR2 reads FYNNEI. The CDR3 extends over 13 amino acids. Here the CDR3 reads CASRGTSLIKEYF. The CDR3 DNA sequence: TGTGCCAGCAGGGGGACTAGCCTTATAAAGGAGTATTTT.

V is TRBV11-3 and J is TRBJ2-1; 11 bases align to TRBD2. The CDR3 loop spans 15 amino acids. Looked up from germline, CDR1 is SGHNT and CDR2 is YENEEA. V dropped 4 bases and J dropped 5; count of bases not matched to a gene: 4. The CDR3 is CASSYPGLADNEQFF. The CDR3 coding sequence is TGTGCCAGCAGCTATCCGGGACTAGCGGACAATGAGCAGTTCTTC.

The chain recombines TRBV24-1 with TRBJ2-1; D is ambiguous. The CDR3 is 14 amino acids. Germline loops: CDR1 KGHDR, CDR2 SFDVKD. Trimming stripped 4 bases from V and 5 bases from J, with 11 bases between. The CDR3 DNA is TGTGCCACCAGTGACCCCCCAAGGGACAATGAGCAGTTCTTC. Protein sequence: CATSDPPRDNEQFF.

In its sample, this clonotype was seen a few times. The V and J genes are TRBV9 and TRBJ2-3; 8 bases agree with TRBD1. V lost 4 bases to trimming and J lost 0 bases; unmatched junction nucleotides: 7. CDR1 is SGDLS, CDR2 YYNGEE, per germline. The CDR3 contains 16 residues. For the CDR3, the DNA is TGTGCCAGCAGCACCCGGACAGGGTCTAGCACAGATACGCAGTATTTT. Its translation: CASSTRTGSSTDTQYF.

This chain links TRBV5-5 with TRBJ2-7, with TRBD1 matching 7 bases. The trim removed 4 bases at V and 6 bases at J, leaving 16 bases unmatched. Germline values: CDR1 SGHKS, CDR2 YYEKEE (reference sequence). This CDR3 has 16 residues. In DNA, the CDR3 is TGTGCCAGCAGCCCGTTAACGGGACAGATAAGAGCCGAGCAGTACTTC. Translating it yields CASSPLTGQIRAEQYF. Full variable domain (remainder filled in from reference TRBV5-5 and TRBJ2-7): DAGVTQSPTHLIKTRGQQVTLRCSPISGHKSVSWYQQVLGQGPQFIFQYYEKEERGRGNFPDRFSARQFPNYSSELNVNALLLGDSALYLCASSPLTGQIRAEQYFGPGTRLTVT.

This clonotype was detected only a few times. This chain links TRBV2 with TRBJ2-4, with 7 bases matching TRBD1. Germline loops: CDR1 SNHLY, CDR2 FYNNEI. V shed 6 bases and J 8 bases; nucleotides not matched to a gene: 4. This CDR3 is 12 amino acids long. The CDR3, as DNA: TGTGCCAGCAGAACCCAGGGGGACATTCAGTACTTC. It specifies CASRTQGDIQYF.

The sample holds a few counts of this clonotype. The chain joins TRBV6-5 to TRBJ2-6; 7 nucleotides line up with TRBD2. This CDR3 is built from 18 residues. Germline assignment: CDR1 MNHEY and CDR2 SVGAGI. The V gene end was trimmed by 5 bases and the J gene end by 0 bases; junction bases not matched to a gene: 10. The CDR3 nucleotides read TGTGCCAGCAGTCGGGGCGGGAGCCTCTTCTCTGGGGCCAACGTCCTGACTTTC. Translation gives CASSRGGSLFSGANVLTF.

This chain connects TRBV29-1 to TRBJ2-1; weak D call: TRBD2 (5 bases). The CDR3 consists of 15 residues. Germline CDR1 SQVTM, CDR2 ANQGSEA. Trimming removed 5 bases at V and 3 bases at J, with 17 bases between. CDR3 nucleotide sequence: TGCAGCGTTATTGAATATAGCGCCTACTACAATGAGCAGTTCTTC. Protein sequence: CSVIEYSAYYNEQFF.

In regard to this clonotype: A junction end diverges from the germline sequence, so it may reflect a read error. V and J are TRBV5-1 and TRBJ2-3; TRBD1 agrees at 9 bases. Per germline, CDR1 SGHRS and CDR2 YFSETQ. This CDR3 region has 13 residues. The CDR3 reads CASSLDLQGARRF. CDR3 DNA sequence: TGCGCCAGCAGCTTGGACCTACAGGGGGCGCGACGTTTT.

The CDR3 sequence is CASSPLEANYNEQFF. Here the CDR3 DNA reads TGTGCCAGCAGTCCCCTGGAGGCTAACTACAATGAGCAGTTCTTC. The chain is built from TRBV7-2 and TRBJ2-1; D might be TRBD2 (5 bases). The CDR3 has 15 residues. Germline values: CDR1 SGHTA, CDR2 FQGNSA. V lost 6 bases and J lost 3, with 15 bases in between.

In its sample, this clonotype was seen many times. The V and J genes are TRBV4-1 and TRBJ1-5; D remains unclear. Trimming took 3 bases from V and 7 from J, leaving 10 bases between them. The V gene's germline CDR1 is MGHRA and CDR2 YSYEKL. The CDR3 length is 13 residues. CDR3 sequence: CASSQYTGQPQHF. In DNA form, the CDR3 reads TGCGCCAGCAGCCAGTATACCGGGCAGCCCCAGCATTTT.

The rearrangement uses TRBV15 and TRBJ1-1; the match to TRBD1 covers 7 bases. Trimming at V came to 6 bases and at J to 3 bases, leaving 7 bases not matched to a gene. Germline CDR1 and CDR2: LNHNV and YYDKDF (reference sequence). This CDR3 spans 14 amino acids. In DNA, the CDR3 is TGTGCCACCAGTGGAGGACAGGTTTACACTGAAGCTTTCTTT. It yields the protein CATSGGQVYTEAFF.

This rearrangement joins TRBV6-5 to TRBJ1-2, with 9 bases identical to TRBD1. The CDR3 is 15 residues long. The ends lost 0 bases at V and 6 bases at J; junction bases unmatched: 5. Per germline, CDR1 MNHEY and CDR2 SVGAGI. DNA of the CDR3: TGTGCCAGCAGTTACTCTTCCGGGACAGGGAATGGCTACACCTTC. It codes for CASSYSSGTGNGYTF.

V gene TRBV7-6 combines with J gene TRBJ2-3; TRBD2 matches 8 bases. This CDR3 comprises 17 residues. The V gene's germline CDR1 is SGHVS and CDR2 FNYEAQ. Unmatched junction bases numbered 13, after V lost 5 bases and J lost 3 bases. The CDR3 loop reads CASSLRIAGRVTDTQYF. In DNA form, the CDR3 reads TGTGCCAGCAGCCTTAGGATAGCGGGAAGGGTGACAGATACGCAGTATTTT. Full variable domain (rest looked up from reference TRBV7-6 and TRBJ2-3): GAGVSQSPRYKVTKRGQDVALRCDPISGHVSLYWYRQALGQGPEFLTYFNYEAQQDKSGLPNDRFSAERPEGSISTLTIQRTEQRDSAMYRCASSLRIAGRVTDTQYFGPGTRLTVL.

The CDR3 nucleotides are TGTGCCAGCTCACCACCGACAGGGGCGAACACTGAAGCTTTCTTT. Encoded protein: CASSPPTGANTEAFF. The genes are TRBV18 and TRBJ1-1; 8 bases agree with TRBD1. CDR1 KGHSH and CDR2 LQKENI come from the germline V gene. The CDR3 totals 15 residues. The J segment lost 1 base and the V segment lost 0 bases, leaving 1 base of the junction unmatched.